The 9 T cell receptor beta chains in this list originate from one sample, sequenced in a study of graft-versus-host responses after intestinal transplantation. Profiling relied on immunoSEQ multiplex PCR, and the TCRdb table lists in-frame clones only, not all of them. This repertoire shows about 90,000 clones, about 94% found once; its top ten account for 0.15% to 0.2%. For these receptors, no antigen is known. Sequenced material: unstimulated CD4+ T cells sorted from spleen or lymph node cells, taken before transplant. These receptors came from a human donor who was the organ donor for an intestinal transplant.

This clone was detected once. The chain uses TRBV11-2 and TRBJ1-6, with 7 bases lining up with TRBD1. CDR3 length: 17 residues. With V trimmed by 5 bases and J by 0 bases, 7 bases remained unmatched. Germline CDR1 reads SGHAT; CDR2 reads FQNNGV. CDR3 loop: CASSATGQSSYNSPLHF. The CDR3 DNA reads as TGTGCCAGCAGCGCTACGGGACAGAGCTCCTATAATTCACCCCTCCACTTT.

To note about this clone: Sequence at one end of the junction differs from germline and may be a read error. The chain joins TRBV19 to TRBJ1-4; possible D gene TRBD1, 5 bases. The CDR3 has 14 amino acids. Germline V CDR1 and CDR2: LNHDA, SQIVND (reference sequence). The CDR3 sequence: CATSIWPGGEKLFF. DNA for the CDR3: TGTGCCACTAGTATATGGCCTGGGGGTGAAAAACTGTTTTTT.

This clone was observed once. J is TRBJ2-2 and V is TRBV29-1, with D perhaps given as TRBD1 or TRBD2 (5 bases each). V lost 6 bases and J 4 bases, leaving 27 bases between the germline ends. CDR1 is SQVTM and CDR2 is ANQGSEA in the germline V gene. The length of the CDR3 is 18 residues. The CDR3 sequence is CSVQARSMGEGGTGELFF. CDR3 sequence (DNA): TGCAGCGTCCAGGCCAGGAGCATGGGGGAAGGCGGCACCGGGGAGCTGTTTTTT.

The chain employs TRBV9 and TRBJ1-1, with D possibly being TRBD1 (6 bases). With 4 bases removed from V and 0 bases from J, the gap between germline ends came to 25 bases. The CDR3 is 19 residues long. Looked up from germline, CDR1 is SGDLS and CDR2 is YYNGEE. This CDR3 reads CASSPLIRGARGMNTEAFF. The DNA of the CDR3 is TGTGCCAGCAGCCCCTTGATTCGGGGGGCTCGGGGCATGAACACTGAAGCTTTCTTT.

The rearrangement joins TRBV15 to TRBJ1-1; 7 bases map to TRBD1. The V and J ends lost 0 bases and 9 bases, in that order; junction bases with no gene match: 4. The CDR3 is made up of 13 amino acids. Germline V gene lookup returns CDR1 LNHNV and CDR2 YYDKDF (reference sequence). CDR3 bases: TGTGCCACCAGCAGAGATGTGACAGGGAAAGCTTTCTTT. Amino acids: CATSRDVTGKAFF.

The chain uses TRBV6-5 and TRBJ2-2, with a weak D call TRBD1 (6 bases). CDR1 and CDR2 from the germline V gene are MNHEY and SVGAGI. The V and J ends lost 4 bases and 5 bases respectively, with 8 bases between them. The CDR3 is 13 amino acids. The CDR3 loop is CASSWGRTGELFF. DNA of the CDR3: TGTGCCAGCAGTTGGGGGCGGACCGGGGAGCTGTTTTTT.

This chain connects TRBV7-6 to TRBJ2-3; D might be TRBD2 (5 bases). CDR1 and CDR2 (germline): SGHVS, FNYEAQ. V lost 2 bases to trimming and J lost 0 bases, with 6 bases between them. This CDR3 has 14 residues. CDR3 sequence reads: CASSLRGSTDTQYF. CDR3 coding DNA: TGTGCCAGCAGCTTACGGGGAAGCACAGATACGCAGTATTTT.

The V call is TRBV5-1, the J call TRBJ1-1; 8 positions match TRBD1. V lost 5 bases to trimming and J lost 1 base; unmatched junction nucleotides: 7. The germline gives CDR1 SGHRS, CDR2 YFSETQ. This CDR3 region has 15 residues. CDR3 sequence: CASSLMDRANTEAFF. CDR3 bases: TGCGCCAGCAGTCTCATGGACAGGGCGAACACTGAAGCTTTCTTT.

The chain combines TRBV5-8 with TRBJ1-6; tentative D call: TRBD1 (5 bases). The germline V gene has CDR1 SGHTS and CDR2 YDEGEE. V was pared by 3 bases and J by 8 bases, with 15 bases between. The CDR3 contains 15 residues. CDR3 bases: TGTGCCAGCAGCTGGGGCGGGGGTCAGGATTCACCCCTCCACTTT. Translation: CASSWGGGQDSPLHF. The full variable domain, its missing parts supplied by reference TRBV5-8 and TRBJ1-6, is EAGVTQSPTHLIKTRGQQATLRCSPISGHTSVYWYQQALGLGLQFLLWYDEGEERNRGNFPPRFSGRQFPNYSSELNVNALELEDSALYLCASSWGGGQDSPLHFGNGTRLTVT.